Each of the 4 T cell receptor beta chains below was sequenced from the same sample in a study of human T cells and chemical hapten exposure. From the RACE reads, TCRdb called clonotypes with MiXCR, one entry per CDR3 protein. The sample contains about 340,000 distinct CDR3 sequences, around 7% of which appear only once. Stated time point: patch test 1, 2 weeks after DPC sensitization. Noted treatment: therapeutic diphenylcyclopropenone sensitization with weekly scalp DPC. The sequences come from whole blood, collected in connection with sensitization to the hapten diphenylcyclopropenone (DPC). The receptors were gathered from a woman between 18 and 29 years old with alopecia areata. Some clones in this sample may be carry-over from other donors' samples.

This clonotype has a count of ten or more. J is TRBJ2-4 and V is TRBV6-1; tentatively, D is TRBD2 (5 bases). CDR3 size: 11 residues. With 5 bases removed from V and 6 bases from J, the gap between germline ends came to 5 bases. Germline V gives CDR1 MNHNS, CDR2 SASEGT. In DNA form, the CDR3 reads TGTGCCAGCAGTCGGGGAAACATTCAGTACTTC. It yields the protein CASSRGNIQYF.

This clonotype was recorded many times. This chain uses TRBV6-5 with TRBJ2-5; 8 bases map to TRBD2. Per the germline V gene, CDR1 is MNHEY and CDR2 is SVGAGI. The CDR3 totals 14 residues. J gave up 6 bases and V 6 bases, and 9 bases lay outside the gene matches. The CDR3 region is CASRPGTSIQTQYF. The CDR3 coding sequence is TGTGCCAGCAGGCCCGGGACTAGTATCCAGACCCAGTACTTC.

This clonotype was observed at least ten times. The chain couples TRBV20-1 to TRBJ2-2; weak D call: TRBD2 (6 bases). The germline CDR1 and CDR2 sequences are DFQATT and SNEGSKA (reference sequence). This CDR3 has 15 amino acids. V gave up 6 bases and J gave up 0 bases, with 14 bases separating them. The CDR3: CSAGRTLTNTGELFF. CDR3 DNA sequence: TGCAGTGCGGGGAGGACGTTGACGAACACCGGGGAGCTGTTTTTT.

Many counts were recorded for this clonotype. CDR3 protein: CASSYSTNSPLHF. The CDR3 nucleotides are TGTGCCAGCAGTTACTCGACTAACTCACCCCTCCACTTT. The genes are TRBV6-5 and TRBJ1-6; D is uncertain. Trimming shortened V by 0 bases and J by 10 bases, and 7 bases separated the two germline ends. Germline CDR1 is MNHEY and CDR2 is SVGAGI. The CDR3 is 13 residues long.